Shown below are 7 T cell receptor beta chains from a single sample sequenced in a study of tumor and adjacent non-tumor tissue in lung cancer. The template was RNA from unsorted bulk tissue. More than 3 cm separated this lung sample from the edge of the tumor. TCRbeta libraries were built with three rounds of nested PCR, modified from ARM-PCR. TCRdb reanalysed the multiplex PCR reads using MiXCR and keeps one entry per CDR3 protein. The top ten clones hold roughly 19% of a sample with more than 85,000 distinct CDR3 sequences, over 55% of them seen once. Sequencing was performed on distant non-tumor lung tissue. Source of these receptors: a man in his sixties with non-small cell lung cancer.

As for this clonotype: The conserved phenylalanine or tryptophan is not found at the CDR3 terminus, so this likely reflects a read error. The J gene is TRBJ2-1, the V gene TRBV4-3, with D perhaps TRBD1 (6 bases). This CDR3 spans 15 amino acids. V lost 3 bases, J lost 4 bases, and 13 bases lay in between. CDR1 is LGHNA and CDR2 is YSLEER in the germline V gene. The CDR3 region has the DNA TGCGCCAGCAGCCATACCCGGACAGATTACAATGAGCAGTTCATC. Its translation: CASSHTRTDYNEQFI.

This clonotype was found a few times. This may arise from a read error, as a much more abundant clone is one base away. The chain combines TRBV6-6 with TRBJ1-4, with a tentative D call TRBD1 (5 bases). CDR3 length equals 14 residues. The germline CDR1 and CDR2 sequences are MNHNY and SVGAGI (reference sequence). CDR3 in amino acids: CVSKDGTKNEKLFF. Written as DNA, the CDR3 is TGTGTCAGCAAGGATGGGACGAAAAATGAAAAACTGTTTTTT.

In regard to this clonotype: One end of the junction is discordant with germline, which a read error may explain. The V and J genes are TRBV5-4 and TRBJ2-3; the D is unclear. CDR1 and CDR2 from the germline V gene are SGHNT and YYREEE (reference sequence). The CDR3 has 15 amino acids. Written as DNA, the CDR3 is TGTGCCAGCGGCTTACCCGTCGGCAACACAGATACGCAGTATTTT. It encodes CASGLPVGNTDTQYF.

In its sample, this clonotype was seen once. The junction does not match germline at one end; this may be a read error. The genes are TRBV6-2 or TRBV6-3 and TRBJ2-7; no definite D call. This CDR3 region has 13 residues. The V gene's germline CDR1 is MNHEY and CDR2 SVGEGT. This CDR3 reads CASSYPGIHEQYF. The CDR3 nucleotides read TGTGCAAGCAGTTACCCGGGTATCCACGAGCAGTACTTC.

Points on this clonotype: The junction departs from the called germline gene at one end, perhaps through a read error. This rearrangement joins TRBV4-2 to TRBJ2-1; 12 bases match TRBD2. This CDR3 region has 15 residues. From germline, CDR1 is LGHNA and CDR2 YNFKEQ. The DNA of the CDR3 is TGTGCCAGCGGCCAAAGACTAGCGGGAGACAATGAGAAGTTCTTC. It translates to CASGQRLAGDNEKFF.

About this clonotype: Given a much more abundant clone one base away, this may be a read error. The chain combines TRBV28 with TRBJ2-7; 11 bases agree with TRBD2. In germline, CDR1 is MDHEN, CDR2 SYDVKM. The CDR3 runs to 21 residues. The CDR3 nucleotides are TGTGCCGGCAGTTCCCCCAGGCCTTCTACTAGCGGGAGTATTGGATCCTACGAGCAGTACTTC. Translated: CAGSSPRPSTSGSIGSYEQYF.

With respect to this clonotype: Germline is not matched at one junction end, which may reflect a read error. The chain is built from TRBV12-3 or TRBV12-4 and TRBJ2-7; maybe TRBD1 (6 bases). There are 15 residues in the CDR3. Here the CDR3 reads CPSSQGRVGSYEQYF. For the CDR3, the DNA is TGTCCCAGCAGTCAGGGGCGGGTCGGATCCTACGAGCAGTACTTC.